Listed below are T cell receptor beta chains from one sample, sequenced in a study of blood T cell repertoires in COVID-19. Data came from immunoSEQ multiplex PCR; TCRdb stores just in-frame clones and leaves some out. The sample includes over 85,000 clones, over 75% seen only once; the top ten take 3.5% to 4%. The specimen was peripheral blood. The receptors were gathered from a man in his 60s with acute or convalescent COVID-19. Each CDR3 is given with its conserved first and last residue. The D gene is left open where the match is weak. Some rows have no size entry. The others give once, few or many, or a class for an expanded clone.

j_call,cdr3_length,d_call,v_call,clone_size,cdr3_aa,cdr3_nt
TRBJ2-2,14,.,TRBV19,.,CASSRGTNTGELFF,TGTGCCAGTAGTCGAGGGACTAACACCGGGGAGCTGTTTTTT
TRBJ2-1,17,.,TRBV11-3,.,CASSSRDSPSSYNEQFF,TGTGCCAGCAGCTCTCGAGACTCTCCGAGCTCCTACAATGAGCAGTTCTTC
TRBJ2-3,13,.,TRBV7-2,.,CASTPQSTDTQYF,TGTGCCAGCACCCCCCAAAGCACAGATACGCAGTATTTT
TRBJ1-2,15,.,TRBV5-4,.,CASSLAPTQNYGYTF,TGTGCCAGCAGCTTGGCCCCGACTCAGAACTATGGCTACACCTTC
TRBJ2-2,14,TRBD1,TRBV27,.,CASSWDREVGELFF,TGTGCCAGCAGTTGGGACAGGGAGGTCGGGGAGCTGTTTTTT
TRBJ2-3,14,TRBD1,TRBV10-1,few,CASSEQGNTDTQYF,TGCGCCAGCAGTGAACAGGGGAACACAGATACGCAGTATTTT
TRBJ2-5,11,.,TRBV30,.,CASTAPKTQYF,TGTGCCTCGACAGCCCCTAAGACCCAGTACTTC
TRBJ2-7,14,TRBD1,TRBV28,.,CASSLTGTAYEQYF,TGTGCCAGCAGTTTAACCGGGACAGCCTACGAGCAGTACTTC
TRBJ1-2,13,.,TRBV30,few,CAWNRGGDYGYTF,TGTGCCTGGAATCGCGGGGGGGACTATGGCTACACCTTC
TRBJ1-2,11,.,TRBV7-3,.,CASSSGSGYTF,TGTGCCAGCAGCTCAGGGTCCGGCTACACCTTC
TRBJ1-1,10,.,TRBV29-1,.,CSVYYTEAFF,TGCAGCGTTTACTACACTGAAGCTTTCTTT
TRBJ1-4,17,TRBD1,TRBV20-1,once,CSASGGTGTRVNEKLFF,TGCAGTGCTAGTGGCGGGACAGGGACGCGGGTTAATGAAAAACTGTTTTTT
TRBJ2-7,13,.,TRBV2,.,CASSAPSQYGQYF,TGTGCCAGCAGTGCCCCTTCGCAATACGGGCAGTACTTC
TRBJ2-3,15,.,TRBV5-4,.,CASSSGVHPTDTQYF,TGTGCCAGCAGCTCAGGGGTGCACCCCACAGATACGCAGTATTTT
TRBJ1-5,14,.,TRBV30,.,CAWTGPRSNQPQHF,TGTGCCTGGACAGGCCCCCGTAGCAATCAGCCCCAGCATTTT
TRBJ1-1,14,.,TRBV19,.,CASGAGPMNTEAFF,TGTGCCAGTGGGGCAGGTCCCATGAACACTGAAGCTTTCTTT
TRBJ2-5,14,TRBD2,TRBV18,.,CASSPGTTRETQYF,TGTGCCAGCTCCCCGGGGACTACTCGGGAGACCCAGTACTTC
TRBJ1-2,13,.,TRBV18,.,CASSPRQPYGYTF,TGTGCCAGCTCACCAAGACAGCCTTATGGCTACACCTTC
TRBJ2-5,13,.,TRBV11-3,.,CASSRGPQETQYF,TGTGCCAGCAGCCGGGGTCCGCAAGAGACCCAGTACTTC
TRBJ2-7,13,.,TRBV6-5,.,CASSYLGANEQYF,TGTGCCAGCAGTTACTTGGGGGCCAACGAGCAGTACTTC
TRBJ1-1,14,TRBD1,TRBV6-5,.,CASRGDSGGAEAFF,TGTGCCAGCAGGGGGGACAGCGGAGGGGCTGAAGCTTTCTTT
TRBJ2-7,15,.,TRBV3-1/TRBV3-2,once,CASSQDRDRGYEQYF,TGTGCCAGCAGCCAAGATAGGGATCGGGGCTACGAGCAGTACTTC
TRBJ2-1,15,.,TRBV10-3,once,CAISESPGAYNEQFF,TGTGCCATCAGTGAGTCGCCCGGGGCCTACAATGAGCAGTTCTTC
TRBJ2-7,11,.,TRBV30,.,CAWSAKYEQYF,TGTGCCTGGAGTGCAAAATACGAGCAGTACTTC
TRBJ1-2,15,.,TRBV10-2,.,CASSEPSGGRRGYTF,TGCGCCAGCAGTGAGCCTTCGGGGGGGCGTCGTGGCTACACCTTC
TRBJ2-2,16,.,TRBV18,.,CASSPSTMWRDGELFF,TGTGCCAGCTCACCAAGCACCATGTGGAGGGACGGGGAGCTGTTTTTT
TRBJ2-7,15,TRBD2,TRBV5-1,.,CASSPGLAGFYEQYF,TGCGCCAGCAGCCCAGGACTAGCGGGGTTCTACGAGCAGTACTTC
TRBJ1-2,14,.,TRBV6-6,.,CASSYGGSSYGYTF,TGTGCCAGCAGTTACGGGGGCAGCTCCTATGGCTACACCTTC
TRBJ1-2,16,TRBD1,TRBV10-3,.,CAIRGGQETFGDGYTF,TGTGCCATCAGGGGGGGACAGGAGACCTTCGGGGATGGCTACACCTTC
TRBJ2-7,14,TRBD2,TRBV18,.,CASSPTSGTPEQYF,TGTGCCAGCTCACCGACTAGCGGGACGCCTGAGCAGTACTTC
TRBJ2-1,16,TRBD2,TRBV6-2/TRBV6-3,few,CASSDLWAGEGNEQFF,TGTGCCAGCAGTGACCTTTGGGCGGGGGAAGGGAATGAGCAGTTCTTC
TRBJ2-7,15,TRBD1,TRBV7-2,.,CASSTMTGSSYEQYF,TGTGCCAGCAGCACTATGACAGGGAGCTCCTACGAGCAGTACTTC
TRBJ1-5,14,TRBD1,TRBV4-1,.,CASSLRTGDQPQHF,TGCGCCAGCAGCCTACGGACAGGGGATCAGCCCCAGCATTTT
TRBJ1-4,13,.,TRBV12-3/TRBV12-4,.,CASSRRVNEKLFF,TGTGCCAGCAGCCGGCGGGTTAATGAAAAACTGTTTTTT
TRBJ1-1,14,.,TRBV5-1,.,CASSLGGGNTEAFF,TGCGCCAGCAGCTTGGGAGGGGGGAACACTGAAGCTTTCTTT
TRBJ2-1,16,.,TRBV11-2,.,CASSRTPSVTYNEQFF,TGTGCCAGCAGCCGGACCCCTAGCGTAACTTACAATGAGCAGTTCTTC